This entry lists 8 T cell receptor beta chains sequenced from one sample in a study of T cells after yellow fever vaccination (dated by TCRdb to between 2019 and 2020). The method behind the library was 5' RACE. TCRdb lists the instrument as Illumina HiSeq 2500. The public sequencing data were trimmed at Q25 with fastp and processed into clonotypes with MiXCR by TCRdb, which kept only in-frame beta chains. Entries that share a CDR3 protein sequence are merged under the most common genes and DNA. For this sample the table gives around 150,000 distinct CDR3 sequences, of which 6.5% to 8.5% were detected only once. Roughly 2.5% of the sample is taken by the ten largest. Sample treatment or condition, as interpreted from the label and publication: live attenuated yellow fever vaccine strain. Sequencing was performed on CD4+ T cells sorted from PBMCs, taken 5 days after the first yellow fever vaccination. The receptors were sampled from a man younger than 35 who received the YFV17D yellow fever vaccine.

This clonotype showed up many times. The gene calls are TRBV15 and TRBJ2-3; 10 bases align to TRBD1. The V gene end was trimmed by 1 base and the J gene end by 4 bases; junction bases not matched to a gene: 5. The CDR3 loop spans 16 amino acids. In germline, CDR1 is LNHNV, CDR2 YYDKDF (reference sequence). The CDR3 protein is CATSRGIGQGADTQYF. The CDR3 coding sequence is TGTGCCACCAGCAGAGGGATCGGACAGGGGGCAGATACGCAGTATTTT.

This clonotype came up a few times. The chain couples TRBV7-2 to TRBJ2-5; 14 bases line up with TRBD2. Germline loops: CDR1 SGHTA, CDR2 FQGNSA. CDR3 size: 17 residues. V shed 5 bases and J 1 base; nucleotides not matched to a gene: 6. CDR3 nucleotides: TGTGCCAGCAGCCGAGGCGGACTAGCGGGGGGCCAAGAGACCCAGTACTTC. Translated, it gives CASSRGGLAGGQETQYF.

This clonotype was seen at least ten times. The genes are TRBV7-8 and TRBJ1-1; no clear D gene. Trimming removed 5 bases at V and 7 bases at J, with 8 bases between. This CDR3 has 11 amino acids. The germline gives CDR1 SGHVS, CDR2 FQNEAQ. Here the CDR3 reads CASSRGYEAFF. CDR3 nucleotide sequence: TGTGCCAGCAGCCGAGGGTATGAAGCTTTCTTT. Looking up the rest from reference TRBV7-8 and TRBJ1-1 gives the full variable domain: GAGVSQSPRYKVAKRGQDVALRCDPISGHVSLFWYQQALGQGPEFLTYFQNEAQLDKSGLPSDRFFAERPEGSVSTLKIQRTQQEDSAVYLCASSRGYEAFFGQGTRLTVV.

The chain carries TRBV7-8 and TRBJ2-7, with 11 bases identical to TRBD1. The ends lost 6 bases at V and 3 bases at J; junction bases unmatched: 4. Germline V gives CDR1 SGHVS, CDR2 FQNEAQ. The CDR3 spans 14 residues. CDR3 bases: TGTGCCAGCAGTCCCGGGACAGGGGGCTACGAGCAGTACTTC. It yields the protein CASSPGTGGYEQYF.

This clonotype was counted only a few times. V usage is TRBV2 and J usage is TRBJ2-5; 7 bases match TRBD1. This CDR3 is 13 amino acids long. V trimming: 8 bases; J trimming: 1 base; junction bases outside the gene matches: 4. Germline V CDR1 and CDR2: SNHLY, FYNNEI. CDR3: CASVGQAQETQYF. The CDR3 DNA sequence: TGTGCCAGCGTCGGACAGGCCCAAGAGACCCAGTACTTC.

This clonotype showed up many times. The CDR3 is CASSQVGGLTGEKLFF. The CDR3 DNA reads as TGCGCCAGCAGCCAAGTTGGCGGTTTGACCGGGGAAAAACTGTTTTTT. The V and J genes are TRBV4-1 and TRBJ1-4; D is ambiguous. The V gene's germline CDR1 is MGHRA and CDR2 YSYEKL. The CDR3 spans 16 residues. The V gene lost 1 base and the J gene lost 8 bases, with 17 bases spanning the gap.

At least ten counts were recorded for this clonotype. The chain carries TRBV20-1 and TRBJ2-5; a possible D gene is TRBD2 (6 bases). Germline V lookup: CDR1 DFQATT, CDR2 SNEGSKA (reference sequence). Trimming shortened V by 3 bases and J by 7 bases, and 18 bases separated the two germline ends. This CDR3 contains 14 residues. The CDR3 is CSARGGNEGRTQYF. The CDR3 DNA sequence: TGCAGTGCTAGGGGGGGAAACGAGGGAAGGACCCAGTACTTC.

This clonotype was recorded many times. V and J are TRBV7-9 and TRBJ2-7; TRBD1 or TRBD2 may be the D gene (5 bases each). This CDR3 has 14 amino acids. V gave up 4 bases and J gave up 1 base, with 11 bases separating them. Germline loops: CDR1 SEHNR, CDR2 FQNEAQ (reference sequence). The CDR3: CASSSSGRSYEQYV. For the CDR3, the DNA is TGTGCCAGCAGCTCCTCGGGACGGTCCTACGAGCAGTACGTC.